This T cell receptor (beta chain) was documented in a study of blood T cell repertoires in COVID-19. For the study at large: PBMCs, B-cell-depleted T cells, or T cells provided the cDNA or gDNA that made up the material.

V lost 4 bases, J lost 7 bases, and 8 bases stayed unmatched. The CDR3 totals 16 residues. Germline V CDR1 and CDR2: SGHTA, FQGNSA. How the authors handled the data: How many nucleated cells were present was estimated from reference gene primer amplification. Data came from immunoSEQ multiplex PCR; TCRdb stores just in-frame clones and leaves some out. The DNA gave D and trimming, while V, J and clone size come from that table. Of under 75,000 clones in the sample, approximately 80% were seen once. The receptor comes from a woman between 70 and 85 years old with acute or convalescent COVID-19. This sequence joins TRBV7-2 and TRBJ2-2; 11 bases are a match to TRBD2. Sequenced sample: peripheral blood. CDR3 in DNA: TGTGCCAGCAGCTCGGGACTAGCGGAGAGCGTCGGGGAGCTGTTTTTT. Amino acid sequence: CASSSGLAESVGELFF. Variable domain in full (rest from reference TRBV7-2 and TRBJ2-2): GAGVSQSPSNKVTEKGKDVELRCDPISGHTALYWYRQSLGQGLEFLIYFQGNSAPDKSGLPSDRFSAERTGGSVSTLTIQRTQQEDSAVYLCASSSGLAESVGELFFGEGSRLTVL.